The 30 T cell receptor beta chains reported below all come from one sample, sequenced in a study of PD-L1 blockade in urothelial cancer. Only in-frame clones appear in the TCRdb table, and some are missing; sequencing was by immunoSEQ multiplex PCR. Of about 72,000 clones in the sample, roughly nine tenths were seen once. Time point reported: pretreatment peripheral blood. The starting material was PBMCs, obtained around atezolizumab (anti-PD-L1) treatment. All receptors derive from a man between 70 and 80 years old with urothelial cancer.

V is TRBV5-8 and J is TRBJ1-2, with 7 positions matching TRBD1. CDR1 is SGHTS and CDR2 is YDEGEE in the germline V gene. The CDR3 has 14 residues. The ends lost 3 bases at V and 4 bases at J; junction bases unmatched: 6. This CDR3 reads CASSWGDRVYGYTF. For the CDR3, the DNA is TGTGCCAGCAGCTGGGGAGACAGGGTCTATGGCTACACCTTC.

V gene TRBV11-2 combines with J gene TRBJ2-5, with 9 bases that match TRBD2. This CDR3 contains 17 residues. Germline loops: CDR1 SGHAT, CDR2 FQNNGV. The ends lost 5 bases at V and 5 bases at J; junction bases unmatched: 15. CDR3 in DNA: TGTGCCAGCAGCGAACGCCCAGGACTAGCGTCACGGGAGACCCAGTACTTC. Translating it yields CASSERPGLASRETQYF.

This clone occurred a few times. J is TRBJ1-4 and V is TRBV6-4, with D unclear. The CDR3 spans 15 residues. V was trimmed by 5 bases and J by 7 bases, leaving 17 bases between them. Germline V gene data show CDR1 as MRHNA and CDR2 as SNTAGT. CDR3 in amino acids: CASSSHGSAGEKLFF. In DNA form, the CDR3 reads TGTGCCAGCAGTTCACATGGGAGTGCCGGTGAAAAACTGTTTTTT.

The chain couples TRBV5-1 to TRBJ2-1; no firm D call. This CDR3 has 15 amino acids. The V and J ends lost 4 bases and 6 bases respectively, with 17 bases between them. In germline, CDR1 is SGHRS, CDR2 YFSETQ. The CDR3 DNA reads TGCGCCAGCAGCCCGGCCGACGAGACAAGCAATGAGCAGTTCTTC. This encodes CASSPADETSNEQFF.

The J gene is TRBJ1-1, the V gene TRBV19; weak D call: TRBD1 (6 bases). V lost 5 bases and J 1 base, leaving 14 bases between the germline ends. Germline CDR1 reads LNHDA; CDR2 reads SQIVND (reference sequence). CDR3 length: 15 amino acids. The CDR3 coding sequence is TGTGCCAGTAGTCGCGAGACAGGACCGAACACTGAAGCTTTCTTT. Its protein is CASSRETGPNTEAFF.

The rearrangement uses TRBV15 and TRBJ1-4, with D maybe TRBD1 (5 bases). The V end lost 9 bases, the J end lost 5 bases, and 19 bases lay between the germline ends. Germline values: CDR1 LNHNV, CDR2 YYDKDF (reference sequence). The CDR3 has 15 residues. DNA for the CDR3: TGTGCCACAAGGGACTCCCAAATGGGGAATGAAAAACTGTTTTTT. Its protein is CATRDSQMGNEKLFF.

This clone appeared a single time. This chain connects TRBV5-6 to TRBJ1-1; TRBD1 matches at 7 bases. The V segment lost 4 bases and the J segment 3 bases; nucleotides outside the gene matches: 9. Germline CDR1 and CDR2: SGHDT and YYEEEE. The CDR3 totals 15 residues. CDR3 bases: TGTGCCAGCAGCCCCGACAGGGCGGAATACACTGAAGCTTTCTTT. Amino acid sequence: CASSPDRAEYTEAFF.

This clone appeared a single time. CDR3 amino acids: CASSHYEAGEAFF. The CDR3 region has the DNA TGTGCCAGCAGCCACTACGAGGCGGGAGAGGCTTTCTTT. J is TRBJ1-1 and V is TRBV7-6; D unresolved. Germline values: CDR1 SGHVS, CDR2 FNYEAQ. Trimming removed 5 bases from V and 11 bases from J, with 18 bases in between. The CDR3 has 13 residues.

The chain is built from TRBV10-3 and TRBJ1-2, with D maybe TRBD1 (6 bases). With 2 bases removed from V and 1 base from J, the gap between germline ends came to 8 bases. The CDR3 contains 14 residues. Germline V gene lookup returns CDR1 ENHRY and CDR2 SYGVKD. CDR3 coding DNA: TGTGCCATCAGTGAGGTGGACAGTAACTATGGCTACACCTTC. It yields the protein CAISEVDSNYGYTF.

This clone occurred once. V usage is TRBV29-1 and J usage is TRBJ1-1; 8 nucleotides match TRBD1. Germline CDR1 SQVTM, CDR2 ANQGSEA. The CDR3 totals 12 residues. Germline trimming cut 6 bases from V and 1 base from J; bases unmatched to any gene: 1. CDR3 DNA: TGCAGCGTCGGGACAGGGAACACTGAAGCTTTCTTT. This encodes CSVGTGNTEAFF.

To note about this clone: One end of the junction fails to match germline, which may point to a read error. V gene TRBV25-1 combines with J gene TRBJ2-2; D might be TRBD2 (5 bases). Germline loops: CDR1 MGHDK, CDR2 SYGVNS. The CDR3 runs 12 residues. The CDR3 is CASRMNTGELFF. The CDR3 DNA reads TGTGCCAGCAGGATGAACACCGGGGAGCTATTTTTT.

J is TRBJ2-1 and V is TRBV4-1; tentatively, D is TRBD2 (6 bases). Trimming pared 5 bases from V and 0 bases from J, leaving 20 bases between. This CDR3 has 18 amino acids. CDR1 and CDR2 (germline): MGHRA, YSYEKL. CDR3 residues: CASSSPEGRWGSYNEQFF. CDR3 coding DNA: TGCGCCAGCAGCTCCCCGGAGGGTCGTTGGGGCTCCTACAATGAGCAGTTCTTC.

The chain has TRBV28 and TRBJ1-1; weak D call: TRBD1 (6 bases). The germline V gene has CDR1 MDHEN and CDR2 SYDVKM. The CDR3 is 15 amino acids. V lost 2 bases and J lost 2, with 12 bases in between. This CDR3 reads CASSLHGGANTEAFF. In DNA, the CDR3 is TGTGCCAGCAGTTTACATGGGGGGGCAAACACTGAAGCTTTCTTT.

The chain couples TRBV9 to TRBJ2-1, with unresolved D. Germline assignment: CDR1 SGDLS and CDR2 YYNGEE. Between the trimmed V and J ends, which lost 4 bases and 5 bases, there was a span of 10 bases. CDR3 length equals 13 residues. The CDR3 DNA follows: TGTGCCAGCAGCCCTCGACTGAACAATGAGCAGTTCTTC. It translates to CASSPRLNNEQFF.

This sequence joins TRBV5-1 and TRBJ1-3, with 10 bases aligning to TRBD1. The CDR3 runs to 16 residues. Looked up from germline, CDR1 is SGHRS and CDR2 is YFSETQ. The V gene end was trimmed by 3 bases and the J gene end by 4 bases; junction bases not matched to a gene: 7. DNA for the CDR3: TGCGCCAGCAGCTCGACAGGGGGCGCATCGGGAAACACCATATATTTT. Its protein product is CASSSTGGASGNTIYF.

V is TRBV4-2 and J is TRBJ2-1, with 12 bases fitting TRBD2. Germline CDR1 is LGHNA and CDR2 is YNFKEQ. Trimming cost V 0 bases and J 6 bases; bases outside gene matches: 6. The CDR3 loop spans 17 amino acids. CDR3 amino acids: CASSQDGGLAGGNEQFF. The CDR3 region has the DNA TGTGCCAGCAGCCAAGATGGGGGACTAGCGGGTGGCAATGAGCAGTTCTTC.

The chain uses TRBV7-3 and TRBJ1-5; TRBD1 matches 7 bases. CDR1 and CDR2 from the germline V gene are SGHTA and FQGTGA. The V gene end was trimmed by 5 bases and the J gene end by 8 bases; junction bases not matched to a gene: 9. This CDR3 is 14 amino acids long. DNA for the CDR3: TGTGCCAGCAGCCCGACAGGGCGGGGGGAGCCCCAGCATTTT. Its protein is CASSPTGRGEPQHF.

The CDR3 nucleotides read TGTGCCACCAGCAGACCTACAAGGGGATGGATGAACACTGAAGCTTTCTTT. The encoded protein is CATSRPTRGWMNTEAFF. This chain joins TRBV15 and TRBJ1-1; a weak D match, TRBD1 (5 bases). Trimming pared 2 bases from V and 0 bases from J, leaving 16 bases between. Germline lookup yields CDR1 LNHNV and CDR2 YYDKDF (reference sequence). The CDR3 sequence is 17 residues long.

This sequence joins TRBV28 and TRBJ1-1, with unresolved D. Germline V gives CDR1 MDHEN, CDR2 SYDVKM. Trimming removed 3 bases at V and 5 bases at J, with 16 bases between. The CDR3 is 15 amino acids. CDR3: CASSFLGGGETEAFF. Here the CDR3 DNA reads TGTGCCAGCAGTTTTCTCGGCGGTGGAGAGACTGAAGCTTTCTTT.

For this clone: No DNA is shown, since the ends of the CDR3 on it are uncertain; the CDR3 is the one TCRdb lists. Other DNA sequences in the sample encode the same CDR3. The V gene is TRBV5-6, the J gene TRBJ2-2; the table calls TRBD2, which could not be checked here. Germline V lookup: CDR1 SGHDT, CDR2 YYEEEE. The CDR3 has 13 amino acids, counting both end residues. CDR3 protein: CATVAGGTGELFF.

The chain uses TRBV29-1 and TRBJ2-1; 14 bases match TRBD2. V was pared by 7 bases and J by 9 bases, with 11 bases of the junction left unmatched. This CDR3 has 15 residues. Germline values: CDR1 SQVTM, CDR2 ANQGSEA. The CDR3 sequence: CSGSRLAGGQSEQFF. The CDR3 nucleotides read TGCAGCGGATCCAGACTAGCGGGAGGGCAAAGTGAGCAGTTCTTC.

In this sample, this clone turned up a few times. This chain uses TRBV5-1 with TRBJ2-1; 8 nucleotides agree with TRBD2. Germline CDR1 and CDR2: SGHRS and YFSETQ. Unmatched junction bases numbered 6, after V lost 1 base and J lost 6 bases. This CDR3 spans 15 amino acids. This CDR3 is CASSLRVAGLNEQFF. In nucleotides, the CDR3 is TGCGCCAGCAGCTTGAGGGTAGCGGGACTCAATGAGCAGTTCTTC.

In DNA form, the CDR3 reads TGTGCCAGCAGCGCCCGGACAGGGGACACAGATACGCAGTATTTT. The encoded protein is CASSARTGDTDTQYF. The rearrangement links TRBV9 to TRBJ2-3, with 9 bases identical to TRBD1. The germline CDR1 and CDR2 sequences are SGDLS and YYNGEE. J gave up 2 bases and V 3 bases, and 4 bases lay outside the gene matches. The CDR3 spans 15 residues.

The V and J genes are TRBV5-1 and TRBJ1-1; 10 bases line up with TRBD1. With 6 bases clipped from V and 0 bases from J, the junction kept 8 bases outside the gene matches. The V gene's germline CDR1 is SGHRS and CDR2 YFSETQ. This CDR3 has 16 residues. This CDR3 reads CASTSGTGVMNTEAFF. The CDR3 DNA reads as TGCGCCAGCACCTCCGGGACAGGGGTTATGAACACTGAAGCTTTCTTT.

The CDR3 nucleotides are TGTGCCAGCAGCTTGGACAGATTGAACACTGAAGCTTTCTTT. This codes for CASSLDRLNTEAFF. J is TRBJ1-1 and V is TRBV11-1; a weak D match, TRBD1 (6 bases). Trimming pared 3 bases from V and 0 bases from J, leaving 8 bases between. The germline gives CDR1 SGHAT, CDR2 FQDESV (reference sequence). CDR3 length equals 14 residues.

This rearrangement joins TRBV11-2 to TRBJ2-7; tentative D call: TRBD2 (5 bases). The germline CDR1 and CDR2 sequences are SGHAT and FQNNGV. Trimming stripped 4 bases from V and 6 bases from J, with 19 bases between. CDR3 size: 15 residues. This CDR3 reads CASSSGTRAVSEQYF. The CDR3 nucleotides are TGTGCCAGCAGCTCAGGTACGAGGGCGGTAAGCGAGCAGTACTTC.

The rearrangement uses TRBV12-2 and TRBJ1-5; the table assigns TRBD1, which was not confirmed against the DNA. TRBV12-2 is termed a pseudogene. This CDR3 region has 16 residues. CDR3 nucleotide sequence: TGTGCAAGTCGCTCTCCGAGGACAGGGCGAGGTCAGCCCCAGCATTTT. Its protein product is CASRSPRTGRGQPQHF.

This rearrangement joins TRBV15 to TRBJ2-7, with 10 bases aligning to TRBD2. The V gene end was trimmed by 7 bases and the J gene end by 5 bases; junction bases not matched to a gene: 5. Germline-derived CDR1 and CDR2 are LNHNV and YYDKDF (reference sequence). The CDR3 has 13 amino acids. As DNA, the CDR3 is TGTGCCACCATGGCTAGCGGGAGCCACGAGCAGTACTTC. Protein product: CATMASGSHEQYF.

V gene TRBV2 combines with J gene TRBJ1-1; D perhaps matches TRBD1 (6 bases). From germline, CDR1 is SNHLY and CDR2 FYNNEI. There are 12 residues in the CDR3. The germline V and J ends were trimmed by 5 bases and 3 bases, with 7 bases remaining between them. The CDR3 loop is CASSTGYTEAFF. The CDR3 coding sequence is TGTGCCAGCAGTACAGGGTACACTGAAGCTTTCTTT.

This rearrangement joins TRBV5-1 to TRBJ1-2; D not resolved. The germline V gene encodes CDR1 SGHRS and CDR2 YFSETQ. CDR3 size: 12 residues. Trimming shortened V by 3 bases and J by 6 bases, and 9 bases separated the two germline ends. CDR3 nucleotides: TGCGCCAGCAGCTGGGGAGGGAATGGCTACACCTTC. As protein: CASSWGGNGYTF.